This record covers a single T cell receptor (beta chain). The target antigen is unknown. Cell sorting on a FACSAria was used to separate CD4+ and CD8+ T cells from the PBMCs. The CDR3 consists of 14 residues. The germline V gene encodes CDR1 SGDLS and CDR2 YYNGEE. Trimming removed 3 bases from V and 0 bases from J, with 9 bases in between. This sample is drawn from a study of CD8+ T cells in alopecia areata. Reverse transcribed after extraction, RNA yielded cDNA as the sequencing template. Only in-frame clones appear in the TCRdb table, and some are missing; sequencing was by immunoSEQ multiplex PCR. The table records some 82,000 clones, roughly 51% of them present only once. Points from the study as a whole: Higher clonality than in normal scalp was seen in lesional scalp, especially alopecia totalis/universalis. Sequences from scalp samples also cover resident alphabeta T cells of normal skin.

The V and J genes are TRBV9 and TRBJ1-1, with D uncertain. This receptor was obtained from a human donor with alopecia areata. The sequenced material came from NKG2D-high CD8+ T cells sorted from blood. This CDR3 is CASSEGVMNTEAFF. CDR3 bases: TGTGCCAGCAGCGAAGGTGTTATGAACACTGAAGCTTTCTTT.